The present TCR beta chain was sequenced within a study of tumor-infiltrating lymphocytes in localized non-small cell lung cancer. Whole-study context: Each patient gave resected tumor and non-adjacent uninvolved lung tissue.

Study-wide points: No link was found between tumor T-cell fraction and recurrence-free survival. T-cell fraction did not differ between immunotypes IM1 and IM2.

This clone was detected a few times. Its specificity is unknown. The protocol was immunoSEQ multiplex PCR, while the TCRdb copy is restricted to in-frame clones and leaves out a portion. This sample carries 17,000 or so clones, roughly four fifths of them seen once, and the ten largest clones take about 6.4%. The CDR3 has 15 residues. The germline CDR1 and CDR2 sequences are SGHRS and YFSETQ. After removal of 1 base from V and 5 bases from J, the junction contained 6 bases not matched to a gene. The receptor was derived from a human donor with non-small cell lung cancer. Material for sequencing was lung tumor tissue. The rearrangement joins TRBV5-1 to TRBJ2-1; TRBD2 matches at 7 bases. CDR3 DNA sequence: TGCGCCAGCAGCTTGTCTAGCGGAATAAACAATGAGCAGTTCTTC. Protein product: CASSLSSGINNEQFF.